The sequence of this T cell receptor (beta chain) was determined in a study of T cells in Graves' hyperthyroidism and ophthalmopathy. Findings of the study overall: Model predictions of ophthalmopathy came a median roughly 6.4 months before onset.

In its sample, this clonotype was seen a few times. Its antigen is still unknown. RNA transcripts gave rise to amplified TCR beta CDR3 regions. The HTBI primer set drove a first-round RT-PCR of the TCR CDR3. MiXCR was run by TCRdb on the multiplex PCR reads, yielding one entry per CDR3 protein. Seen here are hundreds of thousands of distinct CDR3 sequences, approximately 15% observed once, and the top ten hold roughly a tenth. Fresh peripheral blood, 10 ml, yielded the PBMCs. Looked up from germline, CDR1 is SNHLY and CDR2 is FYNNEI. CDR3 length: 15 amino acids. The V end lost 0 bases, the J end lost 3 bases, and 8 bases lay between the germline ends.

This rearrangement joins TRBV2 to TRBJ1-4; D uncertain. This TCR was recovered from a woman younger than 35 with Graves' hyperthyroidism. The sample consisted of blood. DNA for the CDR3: TGTGCCAGCAGTGAAGCAGGCGGAGCTAATGAAAAACTGTTTTTT. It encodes CASSEAGGANEKLFF.